This T cell receptor beta chain was documented in a study of beta chain features in type 1 diabetes. Study-wide findings and caveats: Sequencing from cDNA could over-represent high-TCR-expressing cells. PCR might favor shorter templates, but any such skew would affect patients and controls equally. People with Type 1 diabetes carried modestly yet significantly shorter TCRB CDR3s in all four CD4+ subsets. At VDJ recombination sites, type 1 diabetes patients had fewer insertions and more deleted nucleotides.

Each of the CD4+ naive, central memory, regulatory and stem cell-like memory populations was sorted via CD45RO/CCR7/CD25/CD127/CD95/CD27. This clone has a handful of counts. Its antigen is as yet unknown. The same CDR3 also results from other DNA sequences found in this sample. The entirety of the isolated RNA underwent reverse transcription, so expressed TCRB transcripts were sequenced. Sequencing was performed with immunoSEQ multiplex PCR; in TCRdb, only in-frame clones are kept and a portion is missing. The repertoire holds about 700,000 clones, with roughly 13% as singletons. Sequencing used naive CD4+ T cells from blood. The sequence derives from a man between 18 and 29 years old with type 1 diabetes.

The CDR3 DNA sequence: TGTGCCAGCTCACCACCGAGTGGTTACACTGAAGCTTTCTTT. This translates into CASSPPSGYTEAFF. V usage is TRBV18 and J usage is TRBJ1-1; D is unresolved. The CDR3 is 14 residues long. Trimming cost V 0 bases and J 3 bases, with 8 bases left between them. Germline V gives CDR1 KGHSH, CDR2 LQKENI.